This is a list of T cell receptor beta chains from one sample in a study of control samples from healthy donors and cancer patients. This table comes from immunoSEQ multiplex PCR, and its TCRdb copy is limited to in-frame clones, with some not included. The sample includes about 120,000 clones, approximately 90% of them seen just once. The sample comprised blood. The source is a woman in her forties or fifties in good health. The CDR3 runs from the conserved cysteine through the conserved F or W. Size is stated for part of the rows, as once, few or many counts, or as a class when the clone is expanded.

>TRBV3-1/TRBV3-2|once|TRBJ1-1
CASSFGQGGLEAFF
>TRBV27|.|TRBJ2-7
CASSPGSSYEQYF
>TRBV19|.|TRBJ1-1
CASSVRVTEAFF
>TRBV5-1|.|TRBJ1-1
CASSPLGLRQNTEAFF
>TRBV14|once|TRBJ2-5
CASSQDPPGIGPQYF
>TRBV30|.|TRBJ2-2
CAWFPGTGNTGELFF
>TRBV24-1|.|TRBJ2-3
CATSDLGTGFADTQYF
>TRBV19|.|TRBJ1-5
CASSSSPTGVSNQPQHF
>TRBV10-3|.|TRBJ1-5
CAIRDREEQPQHF
>TRBV5-4|.|TRBJ2-1
CASSTGSYNEQFF
>TRBV7-9|.|TRBJ1-2
CASSLPTGANYGYTF
>TRBV18|few|TRBJ1-4
CASSPTRDSWEKLFF
>TRBV18|.|TRBJ1-3
CASSPWREGTGNTIYF
>TRBV27|.|TRBJ1-6
CASSFRGPGSPLHF
>TRBV19|.|TRBJ2-2
CASQPGAGGRAGELFF
>TRBV19|.|TRBJ2-7
CASSIAGGPRYEQYF
>TRBV7-9|.|TRBJ1-1
CASRPGSRNTEAFF
>TRBV5-1|.|TRBJ2-7
CASSLDRGEHYEQYF
>TRBV3-1/TRBV3-2|.|TRBJ1-1
CASSLYRGYTEAFF
>TRBV3-1/TRBV3-2|.|TRBJ1-6
CASSQDSLYNSPLHF
>TRBV4-1|.|TRBJ1-2
CASSQDPVDYGYTF
>TRBV19|few|TRBJ1-4
CASSTGTGTHPTNEKLFF
>TRBV5-1|.|TRBJ2-1
CATQGEVHNEQFF
>TRBV7-9|.|TRBJ2-2
CASSLGRGSLTGELFF
>TRBV6-6|.|TRBJ2-1
CASRDDRVSDEQFF
>TRBV19|.|TRBJ1-4
CASSRIGGEKLFF
>TRBV27|.|TRBJ2-1
CASSLPPGQGGGGEQFF
>TRBV6-2/TRBV6-3|once|TRBJ1-1
CASSTGGTEAFF
>TRBV7-9|.|TRBJ1-2
CASSLPLFGYTF
>TRBV5-1|.|TRBJ2-2
CASSLGSGGQTGELFF
>TRBV5-6|.|TRBJ1-1
CASSPYGGGAENTEAFF
>TRBV27|.|TRBJ1-2
CASSLSRLYGYTF
>TRBV11-2|.|TRBJ1-4
CASSSQRTGDEKLFF
>TRBV30|.|TRBJ1-2
CAWSGAGGRGGYTF
>TRBV7-8|.|TRBJ1-2
CASSSGTGVYGYTF
>TRBV6-5|.|TRBJ2-1
CASSSRRVNEQFF
>TRBV18|once|TRBJ1-5
CASSHGLQGASQPQHF
>TRBV30|once|TRBJ2-7
CAWSEEGYVREQYF
>TRBV29-1|once|TRBJ1-1
CSAYTPGQGNTEAFF
>TRBV28|.|TRBJ2-2
CASTPRTLNTGELFF
>TRBV4-2|.|TRBJ2-3
CASSQEGSGATDTQYF
>TRBV6-5|once|TRBJ2-5
CASSYSKGNRQETQYF
>TRBV6-1|.|TRBJ1-5
CASSEESTGTVEPQHF
>TRBV19|.|TRBJ1-2
CATLGTVPNYGYTF
>TRBV7-9|.|TRBJ2-3
CASSSRAGADNTQYF
>TRBV15|.|TRBJ1-4
CATSREDATNEKLFF
>TRBV28|.|TRBJ1-5
CASSLPGRDSLLNQPQHF
>TRBV19|.|TRBJ1-4
CASSIDPGTPGEKLFF
>TRBV30|.|TRBJ1-1
CAWRGRQFTEAFF
>TRBV27|.|TRBJ2-1
CASSSILAGDSNEQFF
>TRBV6-5|.|TRBJ1-2
CASKGRGEGGYTF
>TRBV2|.|TRBJ1-2
CASSEVGGANYGYTF
>TRBV5-6|few|TRBJ2-3
CASSLQQGAQDTQYF
>TRBV30|.|TRBJ1-4
CAWKFWGSTNEKLFF
>TRBV13|once|TRBJ2-7
CASSGDRTSRPSYEQYF
>TRBV6-1|.|TRBJ1-4
CASSDRRTGMYEKLFF
>TRBV13|.|TRBJ2-7
CASSLGRGSYEQYF
>TRBV28|.|TRBJ2-3
CASSLFFGGYTDTQYF
>TRBV3-1/TRBV3-2|.|TRBJ1-1
CASSQGGGYGEAFF
>TRBV27|.|TRBJ1-3
CASSPDRAAGNTIYF